This passage covers 32 T cell receptor beta chains from one sample sequenced in a study of shared clonotypes between healthy human individuals. The table came from immunoSEQ multiplex PCR; TCRdb's copy has only in-frame clones and leaves some out. This table has hundreds of thousands of clones, 73% appearing once. Sequencing was performed on memory CD4+ T cells sorted from blood. Subset: CD45RA-negative fraction. The source of these receptors is a woman aged 25-40 years in good health.

This chain's CDR3 is CASSFVEGETQYF. The CDR3 region has the DNA TGTGCCAGCAGCTTTGTGGAGGGAGAGACCCAGTACTTC. The chain carries TRBV7-2 and TRBJ2-5, with D maybe TRBD2 (6 bases). The germline V gene has CDR1 SGHTA and CDR2 FQGNSA. The CDR3 is 13 residues long. The ends were cut back, 3 bases at V and 4 bases at J, with 9 bases in the middle.

The CDR3 region is CASSQDSGPGVQPQHF. CDR3 sequence (DNA): TGCGCCAGCAGCCAAGATTCCGGTCCCGGGGTTCAGCCCCAGCATTTT. The chain has TRBV4-1 and TRBJ1-5; no clear D gene. CDR1 and CDR2 from the germline V gene are MGHRA and YSYEKL. The CDR3 is made up of 16 amino acids. Trimming removed 0 bases from V and 6 bases from J, with 15 bases in between.

The V call is TRBV6-5, the J call TRBJ2-7; D is possibly TRBD1 (6 bases). The CDR3 consists of 16 residues. The V gene's germline CDR1 is MNHEY and CDR2 SVGAGI. Trimming cost V 0 bases and J 0 bases, with 12 bases left between them. The CDR3 spells CASSYSGAELSYEQYF. In DNA form, the CDR3 reads TGTGCCAGCAGTTACTCGGGGGCGGAGCTCTCCTACGAGCAGTACTTC.

The CDR3 region has the DNA TGTGCCAGCAGCTTGGGCCCGGGACAGGGAGGCACCGGGGAGCTGTTTTTT. Its protein product is CASSLGPGQGGTGELFF. The chain combines TRBV7-6 with TRBJ2-2; 9 nucleotides agree with TRBD1. CDR3 length: 17 amino acids. The germline V gene encodes CDR1 SGHVS and CDR2 FNYEAQ. The J segment lost 4 bases and the V segment lost 3 bases, leaving 9 bases of the junction unmatched.

The chain recombines TRBV4-2 with TRBJ2-2; a weak D match, TRBD2 (6 bases). V lost 1 base, J lost 5 bases, and 11 bases lay in between. CDR1 LGHNA and CDR2 YNFKEQ come from the germline V gene. The CDR3 loop spans 15 amino acids. CDR3 amino acids: CASSQGGGSTGELFF. The CDR3 bases are TGTGCCAGCAGCCAAGGGGGAGGATCAACCGGGGAGCTGTTTTTT.

The gene calls are TRBV27 and TRBJ2-1; 10 positions match TRBD2. Trimming took 0 bases from V and 0 from J; bases not matched to a gene: 5. The CDR3 runs 18 residues. In germline, CDR1 is MNHEY, CDR2 SMNVEV (reference sequence). As DNA, the CDR3 is TGTGCCAGCAGTTTATCGACTAGCGGGTCGGGCTCCTACAATGAGCAGTTCTTC. Protein sequence: CASSLSTSGSGSYNEQFF.

CDR3 sequence reads: CASSYRGTSSETQYF. DNA of the CDR3: TGTGCCAGCAGTTACAGGGGGACTAGCTCGGAGACCCAGTACTTC. V usage is TRBV6-6 and J usage is TRBJ2-5, with 9 bases identical to TRBD2. There are 15 residues in the CDR3. Germline V gene data show CDR1 as MNHNY and CDR2 as SVGAGI (reference sequence). V dropped 2 bases and J dropped 5; count of bases not matched to a gene: 6.

This chain joins TRBV19 and TRBJ1-2; TRBD1 agrees at 10 bases. J lost 6 bases, V lost 4 bases, and 8 bases had no gene match. Germline V gene lookup returns CDR1 LNHDA and CDR2 SQIVND (reference sequence). This CDR3 is built from 15 residues. CDR3 loop: CASSTHLTGGDGYTF. Here the CDR3 DNA reads TGTGCCAGTAGTACCCACCTGACAGGGGGCGATGGCTACACCTTC. Supplemented by reference TRBV19 and TRBJ1-2, the full variable domain reads DGGITQSPKYLFRKEGQNVTLSCEQNLNHDAMYWYRQDPGQGLRLIYYSQIVNDFQKGDIAEGYSVSREKKESFPLTVTSAQKNPTAFYLCASSTHLTGGDGYTFGSGTRLTVV.

This sequence joins TRBV21-1 and TRBJ1-1; the table's D gene call, TRBD1, was not cross checked with the DNA. TRBV21-1 is annotated as a pseudogene. CDR3 length: 18 residues. CDR3 bases: TGTGCCAGCAGCCCCCGGGACAGGGCCCGGGGAATGAACACTGAAGCTTTCTTT. It encodes CASSPRDRARGMNTEAFF.

J is TRBJ1-4 and V is TRBV30; the D gene is possibly TRBD1 (5 bases). The V gene lost 0 bases and the J gene lost 8 bases, with 16 bases spanning the gap. This CDR3 is built from 15 residues. Germline CDR1 GTSNPN, CDR2 SVGIG (reference sequence). The CDR3 protein is CAWSVQLGTYEKLFF. In DNA, the CDR3 is TGTGCCTGGAGTGTACAGCTGGGGACCTACGAAAAACTGTTTTTT. Together with reference TRBV30 and TRBJ1-4, the CDR3 gives the full variable domain: SQTIHQWPATLVQPVGSPLSLECTVEGTSNPNLYWYRQAAGRGLQLLFYSVGIGQISSEVPQNLSASRPQDRQFILSSKKLLLSDSGFYLCAWSVQLGTYEKLFFGSGTQLSVL.

The chain couples TRBV7-7 to TRBJ2-1; 14 bases fit TRBD2. This CDR3 is built from 16 residues. The J segment lost 6 bases and the V segment lost 6 bases, leaving 7 bases of the junction unmatched. Per the germline V gene, CDR1 is SSHAT and CDR2 is FNYEAQ (reference sequence). The DNA for the CDR3 is TGTGCCAGCAGTTCGGGACTAGCGGGAGTGGGCAATGAGCAGTTCTTC. It is translated as CASSSGLAGVGNEQFF.

As concerns this clone: Sequence at one end of the junction differs from germline and may be a read error. CDR3 DNA sequence: TGTGCCAGCAGGGAAGAGGGCTACGAGCAGTACTTC. It codes for CASREEGYEQYF. The V call is TRBV2, the J call TRBJ2-7; TRBD2 might be the D (5 bases). Germline lookup yields CDR1 SNHLY and CDR2 FYNNEI. The CDR3 length is 12 residues.

The chain recombines TRBV5-1 with TRBJ2-7, with 9 bases lining up with TRBD1. V lost 4 bases and J lost 3; bases outside the gene matches: 17. Germline V gives CDR1 SGHRS, CDR2 YFSETQ. The CDR3 contains 18 residues. In DNA form, the CDR3 reads TGCGCCAGCAGCCCTGGGGGCGGGACAGGGATTGGGGGCTACGAGCAGTACTTC. Its translation: CASSPGGGTGIGGYEQYF.

The CDR3 is CASTGTGLYEQYF. For the CDR3, the DNA is TGTGCCAGCACGGGGACAGGGTTGTACGAGCAGTACTTC. This chain joins TRBV2 and TRBJ2-7; 9 bases fit TRBD1. The germline V gene encodes CDR1 SNHLY and CDR2 FYNNEI. Trimming removed 7 bases from V and 4 bases from J; junction bases left unmatched: 5. The length of the CDR3 is 13 residues.

CDR3 DNA: TGTGCCAGCAGCAAAGGAGGCGGGGGGCTAGAGACCCAGTACTTC. This encodes CASSKGGGGLETQYF. V is TRBV25-1 and J is TRBJ2-5, with 8 bases that match TRBD2. V lost 6 bases to trimming and J lost 4 bases; unmatched junction nucleotides: 10. Germline V gives CDR1 MGHDK, CDR2 SYGVNS. The CDR3 has 15 amino acids.

V is TRBV7-9 and J is TRBJ2-1; D not certain. In germline, CDR1 is SEHNR, CDR2 FQNEAQ (reference sequence). V was cut by 4 bases and J by 4 bases, with 5 bases left in between. The CDR3 contains 12 residues. In DNA, the CDR3 is TGTGCCAGCAGCTCCTTATACAATGAGCAGTTCTTC. Translation: CASSSLYNEQFF.

This chain links TRBV2 with TRBJ2-3; 10 bases match TRBD2. The J segment lost 2 bases and the V segment lost 7 bases, leaving 6 bases of the junction unmatched. Germline CDR1 is SNHLY and CDR2 is FYNNEI. CDR3 size: 15 residues. CDR3 DNA: TGTGCCAGCACCGGGACTAGCGCTTACACAGATACGCAGTATTTT. Its translation is CASTGTSAYTDTQYF. Full variable domain (remainder filled in from reference TRBV2 and TRBJ2-3): EPEVTQTPSHQVTQMGQEVILRCVPISNHLYFYWYRQILGQKVEFLVSFYNNEISEKSEIFDDQFSVERPDGSNFTLKIRSTKLEDSAMYFCASTGTSAYTDTQYFGPGTRLTVL.

The chain joins TRBV28 to TRBJ1-2; a possible D gene is TRBD1 (6 bases). Trimming cost V 6 bases and J 4 bases, with 15 bases left between them. Germline CDR1 and CDR2: MDHEN and SYDVKM. The CDR3 length is 14 residues. The CDR3 here is CASSAPQGSYGYTF. As DNA, the CDR3 is TGTGCCAGCAGCGCACCGCAGGGGAGCTATGGCTACACCTTC.

The chain carries TRBV19 and TRBJ1-3; D is undetermined. The CDR3 sequence is 16 residues long. V lost 3 bases, J lost 4 bases, and 16 bases lay in between. Germline-derived CDR1 and CDR2 are LNHDA and SQIVND (reference sequence). The CDR3 reads CASSIWGGASGNTIYF. The CDR3 DNA reads as TGTGCCAGTAGTATTTGGGGAGGCGCATCGGGAAACACCATATATTTT.

This clone was counted between two and nine times. This chain joins TRBV27 and TRBJ2-6, with D uncertain. Deletions cut 6 bases from V and 4 bases from J, with 7 bases between. Per germline, CDR1 MNHEY and CDR2 SMNVEV (reference sequence). The CDR3 is 13 residues long. The CDR3 spells CASSPTGANVLTF. The CDR3 DNA reads TGTGCCAGCAGCCCGACAGGGGCCAACGTCCTGACTTTC.

V is TRBV7-2 and J is TRBJ2-2; 9 bases map to TRBD2. V shed 3 bases and J 5 bases; nucleotides not matched to a gene: 7. Germline CDR1 and CDR2: SGHTA and FQGNSA. The CDR3 sequence is 16 residues long. In DNA, the CDR3 is TGTGCCAGCAGCTTTGGGCTAGCGGGATTGACCGGGGAGCTGTTTTTT. Its translation: CASSFGLAGLTGELFF. Supplemented by reference TRBV7-2 and TRBJ2-2, the full variable domain reads GAGVSQSPSNKVTEKGKDVELRCDPISGHTALYWYRQSLGQGLEFLIYFQGNSAPDKSGLPSDRFSAERTGGSVSTLTIQRTQQEDSAVYLCASSFGLAGLTGELFFGEGSRLTVL.

The rearrangement uses TRBV7-9 and TRBJ2-3, with D possibly matching TRBD2 (6 bases). Germline lookup yields CDR1 SEHNR and CDR2 FQNEAQ (reference sequence). The CDR3 extends over 14 amino acids. Trimming pared 7 bases from V and 4 bases from J, leaving 15 bases between. The CDR3 DNA reads TGTGCCAGCATCTATACGGGGGAGGCAGATACGCAGTATTTT. This codes for CASIYTGEADTQYF. Looking up the rest from reference TRBV7-9 and TRBJ2-3 gives the full variable domain: DTGVSQNPRHKITKRGQNVTFRCDPISEHNRLYWYRQTLGQGPEFLTYFQNEAQLEKSRLLSDRFSAERPKGSFSTLEIQRTEQGDSAMYLCASIYTGEADTQYFGPGTRLTVL.

This clone was detected a few times. The sample has other DNA sequences that encode this CDR3 too. The rearrangement uses TRBV5-1 and TRBJ1-5, with D unclear. The CDR3 sequence is 13 residues long. Per germline, CDR1 SGHRS and CDR2 YFSETQ. V lost 0 bases, J lost 3 bases, and 4 bases lay in between. The CDR3 region is CASSLDDNQPQHF. In DNA, the CDR3 is TGCGCCAGCAGCTTGGACGACAATCAGCCCCAGCATTTT.

This chain connects TRBV15 to TRBJ1-2, with D maybe TRBD1 (5 bases). Germline V lookup: CDR1 LNHNV, CDR2 YYDKDF (reference sequence). V was cut by 1 base and J by 4 bases, with 19 bases left in between. The CDR3 covers 17 residues. The CDR3 nucleotides are TGTGCCACCAGCAGAGGGGAGACAGCGAAGCGGGCCTATGGCTACACCTTC. As protein: CATSRGETAKRAYGYTF.

This clone was seen only a few times. The chain has TRBV30 and TRBJ1-4; 9 bases line up with TRBD1. The CDR3 covers 14 residues. V gave up 2 bases and J gave up 6 bases; unmatched junction bases: 4. Germline V CDR1 and CDR2: GTSNPN, SVGIG (reference sequence). CDR3 in amino acids: CAWSRGTGYEKLFF. CDR3 bases: TGTGCCTGGAGTCGCGGGACAGGGTATGAAAAACTGTTTTTT.

About this clone itself: Distinct nucleotide sequences in the sample also encode this CDR3. The chain employs TRBV27 and TRBJ2-1; 10 bases align to TRBD2. J lost 4 bases, V lost 7 bases, and 13 bases had no gene match. CDR3 size: 17 residues. Germline loops: CDR1 MNHEY, CDR2 SMNVEV (reference sequence). CDR3 sequence (DNA): TGTGCCAGCACCCCTCCTGGGAGACTAGCGGGTTACAATGAGCAGTTCTTC. This gives the protein CASTPPGRLAGYNEQFF.

V gene TRBV4-2 combines with J gene TRBJ2-2; no clear D gene. The CDR3 contains 14 residues. Germline V gives CDR1 LGHNA, CDR2 YNFKEQ. Deletions cut 4 bases from V and 4 bases from J, with 10 bases between. This CDR3 reads CASSPAMGTGELFF. The CDR3 nucleotides read TGTGCCAGCAGCCCCGCGATGGGCACCGGGGAGCTGTTTTTT.

Notes on this clone: One end of the junction varies from germline; a read error may be responsible. V and J are TRBV7-9 and TRBJ2-4, with TRBD1 matching 10 bases. Germline V gene lookup returns CDR1 SEHNR and CDR2 FQNEAQ (reference sequence). This CDR3 has 11 amino acids. CDR3 in amino acids: CASSSGTGANF. Here the CDR3 DNA reads TGTGCCAGCAGCAGCGGGACAGGGGCAAACTTC.

The V call is TRBV10-3, the J call TRBJ1-3; 10 nucleotides agree with TRBD1. Germline trimming cut 11 bases from V and 3 bases from J; bases unmatched to any gene: 19. Looked up from germline, CDR1 is ENHRY and CDR2 is SYGVKD. There are 18 residues in the CDR3. For the CDR3, the DNA is TGTGCCTCCGCCGCAATACCGGGACAGGGGATAGGTGGAAACACCATATATTTT. Translating gives CASAAIPGQGIGGNTIYF.

The rearrangement uses TRBV5-1 and TRBJ2-1; D remains ambiguous. Per germline, CDR1 SGHRS and CDR2 YFSETQ. The CDR3 sequence is 14 residues long. The V gene lost 1 base and the J gene lost 9 bases, with 14 bases spanning the gap. The CDR3 protein is CASSLYPVGGEQFF. For the CDR3, the DNA is TGCGCCAGCAGCTTGTACCCGGTCGGCGGTGAGCAGTTCTTC.

V and J are TRBV6-6 and TRBJ2-7; D is unclear. The CDR3 contains 14 residues. The germline V gene has CDR1 MNHNY and CDR2 SVGAGI (reference sequence). The ends were cut back, 0 bases at V and 5 bases at J, with 11 bases in the middle. The CDR3 nucleotides are TGTGCCAGCAGTTACTCGATTTTGGGCCACGAGCAGTACTTC. Protein product: CASSYSILGHEQYF.

Turning to this clone: Other nucleotide sequences from this sample produce the same CDR3. The chain uses TRBV7-2 and TRBJ2-7; D is possibly TRBD2 (5 bases). The germline V gene has CDR1 SGHTA and CDR2 FQGNSA. The CDR3 covers 14 residues. V shed 5 bases and J shed 1 base, with 12 bases lying between them. The CDR3 DNA follows: TGTGCCAGCAGCGTTCAACGGGATTCCTACGAGCAGTACTTC. Protein product: CASSVQRDSYEQYF.